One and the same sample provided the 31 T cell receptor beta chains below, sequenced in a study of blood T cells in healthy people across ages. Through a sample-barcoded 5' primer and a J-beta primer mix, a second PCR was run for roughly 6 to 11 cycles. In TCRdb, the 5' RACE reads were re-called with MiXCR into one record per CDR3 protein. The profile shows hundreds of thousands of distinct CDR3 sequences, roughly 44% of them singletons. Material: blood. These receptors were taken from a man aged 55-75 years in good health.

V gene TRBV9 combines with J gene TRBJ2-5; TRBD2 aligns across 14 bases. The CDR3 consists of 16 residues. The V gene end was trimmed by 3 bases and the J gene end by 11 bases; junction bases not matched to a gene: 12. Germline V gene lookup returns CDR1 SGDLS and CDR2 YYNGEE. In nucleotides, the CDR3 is TGTGCCAGCAGCGAGACTAGCGGGGGGGCCTACAATGAGCAGTACTTC. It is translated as CASSETSGGAYNEQYF.

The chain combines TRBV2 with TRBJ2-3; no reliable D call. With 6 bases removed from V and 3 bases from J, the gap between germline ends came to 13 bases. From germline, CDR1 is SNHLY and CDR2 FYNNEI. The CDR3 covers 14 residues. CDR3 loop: CASRGPEVTDTQYF. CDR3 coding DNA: TGTGCCAGCAGAGGACCCGAGGTTACAGATACGCAGTATTTT.

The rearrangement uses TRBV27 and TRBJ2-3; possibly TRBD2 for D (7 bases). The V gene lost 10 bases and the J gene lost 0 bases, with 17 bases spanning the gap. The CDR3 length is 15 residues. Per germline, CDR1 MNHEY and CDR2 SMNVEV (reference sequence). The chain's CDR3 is CATTPGGLSTDTQYF. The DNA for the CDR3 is TGTGCCACCACCCCGGGGGGCCTAAGCACAGATACGCAGTATTTT.

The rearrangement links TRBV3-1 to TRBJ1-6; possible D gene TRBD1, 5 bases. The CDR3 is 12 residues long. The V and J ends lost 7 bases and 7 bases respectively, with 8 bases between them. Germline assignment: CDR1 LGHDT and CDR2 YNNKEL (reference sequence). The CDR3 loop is CASKAGNSPLHF. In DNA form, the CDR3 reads TGTGCCAGCAAGGCAGGGAATTCACCCCTCCACTTT.

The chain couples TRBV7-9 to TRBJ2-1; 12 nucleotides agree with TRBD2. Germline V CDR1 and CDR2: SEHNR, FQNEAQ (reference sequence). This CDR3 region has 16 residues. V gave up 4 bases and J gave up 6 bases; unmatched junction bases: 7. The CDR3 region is CASSSPTSGGPNEQFF. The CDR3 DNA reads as TGTGCCAGCAGCTCCCCGACTAGCGGGGGCCCCAATGAGCAGTTCTTC. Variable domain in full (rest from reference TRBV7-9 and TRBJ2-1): DTGVSQNPRHKITKRGQNVTFRCDPISEHNRLYWYRQTLGQGPEFLTYFQNEAQLEKSRLLSDRFSAERPKGSFSTLEIQRTEQGDSAMYLCASSSPTSGGPNEQFFGPGTRLTVL.

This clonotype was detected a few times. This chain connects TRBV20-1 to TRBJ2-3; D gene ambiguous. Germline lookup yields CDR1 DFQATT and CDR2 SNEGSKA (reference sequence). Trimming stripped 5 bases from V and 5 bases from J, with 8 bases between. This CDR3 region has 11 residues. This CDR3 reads CSALWGDTQYF. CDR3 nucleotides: TGCAGTGCTCTCTGGGGAGATACGCAGTATTTT.

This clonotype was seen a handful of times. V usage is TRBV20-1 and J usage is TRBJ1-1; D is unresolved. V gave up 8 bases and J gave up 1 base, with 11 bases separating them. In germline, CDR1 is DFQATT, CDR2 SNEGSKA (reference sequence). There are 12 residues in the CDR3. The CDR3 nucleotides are TGCAGTCCCCTGGGCGAGAACACTGAAGCTTTCTTT. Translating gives CSPLGENTEAFF.

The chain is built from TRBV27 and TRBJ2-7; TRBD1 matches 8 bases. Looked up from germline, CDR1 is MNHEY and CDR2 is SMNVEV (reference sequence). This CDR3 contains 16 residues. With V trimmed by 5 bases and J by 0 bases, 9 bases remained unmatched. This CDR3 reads CASSPMDREISYEQYF. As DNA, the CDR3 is TGTGCCAGCAGTCCGATGGACAGGGAGATCTCCTACGAGCAGTACTTC.

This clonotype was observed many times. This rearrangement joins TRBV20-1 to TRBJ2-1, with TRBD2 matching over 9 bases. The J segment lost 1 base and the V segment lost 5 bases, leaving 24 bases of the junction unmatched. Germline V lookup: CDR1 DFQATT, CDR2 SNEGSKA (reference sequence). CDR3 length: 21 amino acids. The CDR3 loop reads CSAPRVSGGLPLRPSYNEQFF. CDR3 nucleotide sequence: TGCAGTGCTCCTAGGGTTAGCGGGGGCCTTCCTCTCCGACCTTCCTACAATGAGCAGTTCTTC.

The CDR3 sequence: CASSERGGSNSPLHF. The CDR3, as DNA: TGTGCCAGCAGTGAAAGGGGAGGGAGTAATTCACCCCTCCACTTT. The rearrangement links TRBV2 to TRBJ1-6; D possibly corresponds to TRBD1 (5 bases). V was cut by 2 bases and J by 6 bases, with 11 bases left in between. Germline loops: CDR1 SNHLY, CDR2 FYNNEI. This CDR3 is 15 amino acids long.

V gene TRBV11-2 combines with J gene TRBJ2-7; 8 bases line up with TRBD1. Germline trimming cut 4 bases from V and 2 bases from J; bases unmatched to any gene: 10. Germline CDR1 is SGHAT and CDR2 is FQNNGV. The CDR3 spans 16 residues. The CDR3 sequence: CASSSGQGGDPYEQYF. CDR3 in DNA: TGTGCCAGCAGCTCAGGACAGGGTGGGGACCCCTACGAGCAGTACTTC.

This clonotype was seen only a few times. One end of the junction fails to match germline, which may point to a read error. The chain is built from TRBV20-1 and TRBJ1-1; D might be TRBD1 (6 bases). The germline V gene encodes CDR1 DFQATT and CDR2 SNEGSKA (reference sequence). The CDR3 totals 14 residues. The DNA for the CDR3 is TGTAGTGTACGCGGGACACCTTCCCCTACTGAAGCTTTCTTT. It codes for CSVRGTPSPTEAFF.

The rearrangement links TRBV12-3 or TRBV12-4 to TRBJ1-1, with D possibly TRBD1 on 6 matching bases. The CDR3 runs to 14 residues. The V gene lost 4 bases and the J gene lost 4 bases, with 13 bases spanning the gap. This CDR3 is CASSYPGDGTEAFF. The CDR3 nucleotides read TGTGCCAGCAGTTACCCAGGGGACGGCACTGAAGCTTTCTTT.

The CDR3 loop is CATSDPRRVNTQYF. CDR3 in DNA: TGTGCCACCAGTGATCCCAGGCGAGTAAATACGCAGTATTTT. The chain links TRBV24-1 to TRBJ2-3; no clear D gene. Between the trimmed V and J ends, which lost 3 bases and 7 bases, there was a span of 13 bases. Germline assignment: CDR1 KGHDR and CDR2 SFDVKD. The CDR3 contains 14 residues.

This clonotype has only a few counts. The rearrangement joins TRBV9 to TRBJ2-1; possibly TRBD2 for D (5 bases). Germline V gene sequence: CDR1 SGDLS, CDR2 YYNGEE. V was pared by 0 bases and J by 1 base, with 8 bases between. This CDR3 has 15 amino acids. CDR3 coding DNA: TGTGCCAGCAGCGTAGATCCGGGGTCCTACAATGAGCAGTTCTTC. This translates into CASSVDPGSYNEQFF.

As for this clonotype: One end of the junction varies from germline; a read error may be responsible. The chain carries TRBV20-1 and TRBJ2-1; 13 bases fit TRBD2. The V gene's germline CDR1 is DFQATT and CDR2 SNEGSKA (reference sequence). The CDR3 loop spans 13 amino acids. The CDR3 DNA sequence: TGTCAGACTAGCGGGGGGATATACAATGAGCAGTTCTTC. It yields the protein CQTSGGIYNEQFF.

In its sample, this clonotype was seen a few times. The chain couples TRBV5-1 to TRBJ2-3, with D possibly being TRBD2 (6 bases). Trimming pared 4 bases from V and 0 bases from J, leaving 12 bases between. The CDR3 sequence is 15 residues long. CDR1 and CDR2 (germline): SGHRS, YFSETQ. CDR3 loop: CASSQTGTSTDTQYF. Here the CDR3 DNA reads TGCGCCAGCAGCCAGACCGGGACTAGCACAGATACGCAGTATTTT.

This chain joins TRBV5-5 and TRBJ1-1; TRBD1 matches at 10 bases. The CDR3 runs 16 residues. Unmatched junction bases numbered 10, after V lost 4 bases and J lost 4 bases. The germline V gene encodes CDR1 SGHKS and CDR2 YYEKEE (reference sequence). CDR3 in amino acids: CASSPGTGAPGTEAFF. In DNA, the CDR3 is TGTGCCAGCAGCCCAGGGACAGGGGCCCCAGGCACTGAAGCTTTCTTT.

The CDR3 DNA reads as TGTGCCAGCAGCGAGTCCAGCGGGGGGGGTGGGGATACGCAGTATTTT. The encoded protein is CASSESSGGGGDTQYF. The chain joins TRBV9 to TRBJ2-3; 10 nucleotides match TRBD2. Germline CDR1 and CDR2: SGDLS and YYNGEE. This CDR3 has 16 amino acids. Germline trimming cut 3 bases from V and 6 bases from J; bases unmatched to any gene: 10.

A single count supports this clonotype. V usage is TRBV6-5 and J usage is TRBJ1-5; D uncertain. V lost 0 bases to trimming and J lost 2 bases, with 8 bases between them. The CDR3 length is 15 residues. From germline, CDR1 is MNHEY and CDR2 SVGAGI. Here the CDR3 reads CASSYSGYGNQPQHF. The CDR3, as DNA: TGTGCCAGCAGTTACTCAGGGTACGGCAATCAGCCCCAGCATTTT.

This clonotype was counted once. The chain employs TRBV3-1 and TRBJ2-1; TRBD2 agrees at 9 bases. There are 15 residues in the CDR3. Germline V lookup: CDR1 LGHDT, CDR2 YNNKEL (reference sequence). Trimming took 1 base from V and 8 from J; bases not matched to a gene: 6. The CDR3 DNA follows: TGTGCCAGCAGCCAAGGGGCGGGGGGGCGTTATGAGCAGTTCTTC. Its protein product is CASSQGAGGRYEQFF.

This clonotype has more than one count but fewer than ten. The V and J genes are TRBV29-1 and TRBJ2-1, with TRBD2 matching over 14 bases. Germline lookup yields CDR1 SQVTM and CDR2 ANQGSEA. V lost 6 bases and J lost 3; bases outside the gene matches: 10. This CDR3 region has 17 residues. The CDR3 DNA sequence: TGCAGCGTAGAGACTAGCGGGGGGGCCTTTCTCTACAATGAGCAGTTCTTC. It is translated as CSVETSGGAFLYNEQFF.

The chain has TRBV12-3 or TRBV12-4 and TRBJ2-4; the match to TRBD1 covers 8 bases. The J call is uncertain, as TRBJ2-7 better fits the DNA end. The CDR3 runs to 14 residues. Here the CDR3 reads CASTASGGPYEQYF. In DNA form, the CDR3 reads TGTGCCAGCACCGCCTCAGGGGGCCCCTACGAGCAGTACTTC.

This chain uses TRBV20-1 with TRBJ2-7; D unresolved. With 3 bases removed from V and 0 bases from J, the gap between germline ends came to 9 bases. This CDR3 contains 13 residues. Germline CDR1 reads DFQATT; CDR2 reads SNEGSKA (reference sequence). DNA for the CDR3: TGCAGTGCTAGGTACGTCCTCTCCTACGAGCAGTACTTC. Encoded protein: CSARYVLSYEQYF.

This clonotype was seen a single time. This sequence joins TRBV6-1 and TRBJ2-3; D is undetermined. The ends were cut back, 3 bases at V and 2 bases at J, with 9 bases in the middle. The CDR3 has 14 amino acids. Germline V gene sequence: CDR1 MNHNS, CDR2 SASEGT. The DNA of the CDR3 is TGTGCCAGCAGTGATGGGCTGTTCACAGATACGCAGTATTTT. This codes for CASSDGLFTDTQYF.

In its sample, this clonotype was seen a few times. The CDR3 DNA sequence: TGTGCCAGCAGCCGAACTAGCGGGGGACGATTCGGGGAGACCCAGTACTTC. Translating gives CASSRTSGGRFGETQYF. The J gene is TRBJ2-5, the V gene TRBV14; 11 bases fit TRBD2. CDR1 and CDR2 (germline): SGHDN, FVKESK. The CDR3 extends over 17 amino acids. J was trimmed by 5 bases and V by 4 bases; bases with no gene match: 12.

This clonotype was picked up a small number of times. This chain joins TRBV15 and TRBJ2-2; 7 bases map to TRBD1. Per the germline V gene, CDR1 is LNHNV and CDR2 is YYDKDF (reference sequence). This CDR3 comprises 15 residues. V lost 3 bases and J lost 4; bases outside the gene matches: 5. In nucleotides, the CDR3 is TGTGCCACCAGCAGCGACAGGGTGGGCACCGGGGAGCTGTTTTTT. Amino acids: CATSSDRVGTGELFF.

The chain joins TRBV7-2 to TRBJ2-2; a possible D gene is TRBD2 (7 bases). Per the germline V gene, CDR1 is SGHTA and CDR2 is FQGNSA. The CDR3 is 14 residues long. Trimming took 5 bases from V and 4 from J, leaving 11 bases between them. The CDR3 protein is CASSPRGATGELFF. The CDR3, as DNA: TGTGCCAGCAGCCCTCGGGGGGCCACCGGGGAGCTGTTTTTT.

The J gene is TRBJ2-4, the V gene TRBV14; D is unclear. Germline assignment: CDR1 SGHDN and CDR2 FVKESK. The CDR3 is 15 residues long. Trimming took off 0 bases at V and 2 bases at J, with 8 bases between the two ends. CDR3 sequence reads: CASSQDLGTKNIQYF. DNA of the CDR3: TGTGCCAGCAGCCAAGACCTGGGGACCAAAAACATTCAGTACTTC.

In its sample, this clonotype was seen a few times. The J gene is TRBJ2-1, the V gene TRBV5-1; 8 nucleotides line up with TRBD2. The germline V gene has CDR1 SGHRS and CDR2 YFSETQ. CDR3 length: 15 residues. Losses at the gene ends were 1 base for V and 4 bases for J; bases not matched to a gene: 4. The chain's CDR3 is CASSLRRGDYNEQFF. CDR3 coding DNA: TGCGCCAGCAGCTTGAGGCGGGGGGATTACAATGAGCAGTTCTTC.

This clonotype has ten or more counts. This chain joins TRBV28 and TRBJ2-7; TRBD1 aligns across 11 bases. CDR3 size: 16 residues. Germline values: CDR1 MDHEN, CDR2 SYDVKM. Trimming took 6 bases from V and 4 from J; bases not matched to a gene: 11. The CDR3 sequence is CASSSDPWDRGYEQYF. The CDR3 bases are TGTGCCAGCAGCTCCGACCCTTGGGACAGGGGGTACGAGCAGTACTTC. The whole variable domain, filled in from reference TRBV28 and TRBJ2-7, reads DVKVTQSSRYLVKRTGEKVFLECVQDMDHENMFWYRQDPGLGLRLIYFSYDVKMKEKGDIPEGYSVSREKKERFSLILESASTNQTSMYLCASSSDPWDRGYEQYFGPGTRLTVT.